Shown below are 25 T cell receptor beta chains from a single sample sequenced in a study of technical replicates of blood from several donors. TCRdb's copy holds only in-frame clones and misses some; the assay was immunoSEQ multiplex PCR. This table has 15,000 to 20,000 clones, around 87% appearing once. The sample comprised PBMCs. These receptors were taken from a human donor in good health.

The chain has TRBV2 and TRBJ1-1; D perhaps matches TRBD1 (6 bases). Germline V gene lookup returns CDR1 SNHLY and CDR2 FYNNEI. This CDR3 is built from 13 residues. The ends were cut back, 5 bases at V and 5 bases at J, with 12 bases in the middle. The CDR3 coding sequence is TGTGCCAGCAGTCGACAGGATAGGACTGAAGCTTTCTTT. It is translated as CASSRQDRTEAFF.

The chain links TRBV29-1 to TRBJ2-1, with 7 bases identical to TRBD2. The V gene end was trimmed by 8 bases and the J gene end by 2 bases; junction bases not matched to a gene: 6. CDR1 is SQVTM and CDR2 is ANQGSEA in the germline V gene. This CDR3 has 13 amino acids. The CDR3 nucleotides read TGCAGCTTTGGGACTACTACCTACAATGAGCAGTTCTTC. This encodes CSFGTTTYNEQFF.

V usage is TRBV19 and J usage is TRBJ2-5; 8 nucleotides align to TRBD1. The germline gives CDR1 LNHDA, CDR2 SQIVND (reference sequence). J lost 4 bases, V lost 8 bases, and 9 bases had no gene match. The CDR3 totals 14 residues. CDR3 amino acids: CASSQGAAGETQYF. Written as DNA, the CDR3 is TGTGCCAGTTCGCAGGGGGCGGCTGGAGAGACCCAGTACTTC.

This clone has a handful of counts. CDR3 DNA sequence: TGTGCCAGTAGTGTCGTGATTTTGGGACAGGGCCCCTATGGCTACACCTTC. It encodes CASSVVILGQGPYGYTF. V gene TRBV19 combines with J gene TRBJ1-2, with 9 bases matching TRBD1. CDR3 size: 17 residues. V trimming: 5 bases; J trimming: 4 bases; junction bases outside the gene matches: 14. Germline-derived CDR1 and CDR2 are LNHDA and SQIVND (reference sequence).

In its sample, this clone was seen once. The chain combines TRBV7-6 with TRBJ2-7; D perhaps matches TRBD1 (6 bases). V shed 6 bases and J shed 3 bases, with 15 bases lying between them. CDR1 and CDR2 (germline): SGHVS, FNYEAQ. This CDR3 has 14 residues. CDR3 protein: CASSSQGEGYEQYF. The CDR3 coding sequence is TGTGCCAGCAGTTCACAGGGAGAGGGCTACGAGCAGTACTTC.

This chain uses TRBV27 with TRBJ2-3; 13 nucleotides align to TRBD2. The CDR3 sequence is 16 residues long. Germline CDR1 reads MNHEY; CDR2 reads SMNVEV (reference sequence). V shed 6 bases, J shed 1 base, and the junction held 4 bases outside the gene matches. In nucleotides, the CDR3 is TGTGCCAGCAGAAAAACTAGCGGGAGGGGCACAGATACGCAGTATTTT. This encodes CASRKTSGRGTDTQYF.

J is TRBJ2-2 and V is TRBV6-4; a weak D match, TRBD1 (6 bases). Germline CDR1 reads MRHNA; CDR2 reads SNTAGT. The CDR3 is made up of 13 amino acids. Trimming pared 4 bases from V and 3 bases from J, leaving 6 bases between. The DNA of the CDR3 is TGTGCCAGCAGTGGACAGGACACCGGGGAGCTGTTTTTT. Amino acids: CASSGQDTGELFF.

CDR3 in amino acids: CASSLGVLAGVNDEQFF. The CDR3 DNA sequence: TGTGCCAGCAGCTTAGGGGTTTTGGCGGGAGTGAACGATGAGCAGTTCTTC. The chain employs TRBV11-2 and TRBJ2-1; TRBD2 matches 7 bases. The CDR3 covers 17 residues. The V gene end was trimmed by 1 base and the J gene end by 8 bases; junction bases not matched to a gene: 14. Germline V gene data show CDR1 as SGHAT and CDR2 as FQNNGV.

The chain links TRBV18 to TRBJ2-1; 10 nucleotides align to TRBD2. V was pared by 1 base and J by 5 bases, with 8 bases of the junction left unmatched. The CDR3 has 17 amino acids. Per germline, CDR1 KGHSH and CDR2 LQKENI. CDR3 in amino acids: CASSPRTGTSDNNEQFF. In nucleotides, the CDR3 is TGTGCCAGCTCACCACGCACCGGGACTAGCGACAACAATGAGCAGTTCTTC.

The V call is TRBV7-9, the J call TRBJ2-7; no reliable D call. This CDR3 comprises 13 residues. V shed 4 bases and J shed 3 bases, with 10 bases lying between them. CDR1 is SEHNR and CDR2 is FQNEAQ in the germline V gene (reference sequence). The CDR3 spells CASSSPASYEQYF. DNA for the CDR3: TGTGCCAGCAGCTCTCCTGCGAGCTACGAGCAGTACTTC.

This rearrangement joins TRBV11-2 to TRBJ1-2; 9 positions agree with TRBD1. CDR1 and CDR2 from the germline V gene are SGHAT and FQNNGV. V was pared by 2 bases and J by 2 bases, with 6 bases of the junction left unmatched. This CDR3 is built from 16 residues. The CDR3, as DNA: TGTGCCAGCAGCTTACTCGGGACAGGGACGAACTATGGCTACACCTTC. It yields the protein CASSLLGTGTNYGYTF.

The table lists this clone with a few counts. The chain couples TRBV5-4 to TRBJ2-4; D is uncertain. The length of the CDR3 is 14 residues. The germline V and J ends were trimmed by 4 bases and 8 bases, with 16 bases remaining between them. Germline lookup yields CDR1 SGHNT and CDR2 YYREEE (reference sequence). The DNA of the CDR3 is TGTGCCAGCAGCCCAGACATCAGGTCGGACATTCAGTACTTC. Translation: CASSPDIRSDIQYF.

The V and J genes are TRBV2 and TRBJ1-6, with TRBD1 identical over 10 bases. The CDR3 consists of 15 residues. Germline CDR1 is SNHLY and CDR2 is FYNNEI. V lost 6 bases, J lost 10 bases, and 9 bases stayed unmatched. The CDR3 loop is CASRPLGQGDSPLHF. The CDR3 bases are TGTGCCAGCAGGCCCCTTGGACAGGGGGACTCACCCCTCCACTTT.

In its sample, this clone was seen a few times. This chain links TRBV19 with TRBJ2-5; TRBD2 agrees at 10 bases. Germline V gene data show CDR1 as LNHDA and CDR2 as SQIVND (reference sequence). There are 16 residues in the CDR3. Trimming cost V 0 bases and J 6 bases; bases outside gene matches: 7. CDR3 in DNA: TGTGCCAGTAGTATAGACCCAGCGGGAGGGGTCCAGACCCAGTACTTC. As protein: CASSIDPAGGVQTQYF.

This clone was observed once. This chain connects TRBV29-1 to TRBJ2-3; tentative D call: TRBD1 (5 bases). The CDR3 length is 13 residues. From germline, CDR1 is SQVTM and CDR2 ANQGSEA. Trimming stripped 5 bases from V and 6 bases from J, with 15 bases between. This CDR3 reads CSVFQGAQDTQYF. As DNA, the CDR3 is TGCAGCGTTTTCCAAGGGGCACAGGATACGCAGTATTTT.

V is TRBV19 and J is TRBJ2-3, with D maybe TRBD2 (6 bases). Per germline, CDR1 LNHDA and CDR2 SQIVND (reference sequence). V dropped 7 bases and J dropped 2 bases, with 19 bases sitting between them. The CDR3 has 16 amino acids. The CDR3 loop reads CASTNLGGAFTDTQYF. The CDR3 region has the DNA TGTGCCAGTACCAACCTGGGCGGGGCCTTCACAGATACGCAGTATTTT. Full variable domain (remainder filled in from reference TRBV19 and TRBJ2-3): DGGITQSPKYLFRKEGQNVTLSCEQNLNHDAMYWYRQDPGQGLRLIYYSQIVNDFQKGDIAEGYSVSREKKESFPLTVTSAQKNPTAFYLCASTNLGGAFTDTQYFGPGTRLTVL.

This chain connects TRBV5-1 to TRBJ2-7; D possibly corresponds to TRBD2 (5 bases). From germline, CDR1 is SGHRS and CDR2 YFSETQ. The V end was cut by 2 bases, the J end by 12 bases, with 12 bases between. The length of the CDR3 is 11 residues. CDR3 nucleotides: TGCGCCAGCAGCTTTATCGGGGATCTGTACTTC. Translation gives CASSFIGDLYF. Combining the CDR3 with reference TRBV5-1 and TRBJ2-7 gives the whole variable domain KAGVTQTPRYLIKTRGQQVTLSCSPISGHRSVSWYQQTPGQGLQFLFEYFSETQRNKGNFPGRFSGRQFSNSRSEMNVSTLELGDSALYLCASSFIGDLYFGPGTRLTVT.

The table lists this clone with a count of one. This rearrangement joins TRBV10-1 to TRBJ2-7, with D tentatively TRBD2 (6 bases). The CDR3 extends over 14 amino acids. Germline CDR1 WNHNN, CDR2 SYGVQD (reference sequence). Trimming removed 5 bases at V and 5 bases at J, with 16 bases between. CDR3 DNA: TGCGCCAGCAGTCAACTAGCTGATGGGAACGAGCAGTACTTC. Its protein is CASSQLADGNEQYF.

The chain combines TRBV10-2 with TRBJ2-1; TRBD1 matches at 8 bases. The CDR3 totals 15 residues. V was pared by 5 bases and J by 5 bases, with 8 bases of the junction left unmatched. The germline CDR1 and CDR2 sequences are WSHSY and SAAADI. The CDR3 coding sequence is TGCGCCAGCAGTTCATATACAGGGGGGAACAATGAGCAGTTCTTC. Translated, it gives CASSSYTGGNNEQFF.

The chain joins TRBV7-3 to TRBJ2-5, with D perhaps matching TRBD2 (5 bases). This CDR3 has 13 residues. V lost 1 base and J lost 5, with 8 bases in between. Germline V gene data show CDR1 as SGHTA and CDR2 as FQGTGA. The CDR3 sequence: CASSLNGEETQYF. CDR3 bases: TGTGCCAGCAGCTTAAACGGGGAGGAGACCCAGTACTTC.

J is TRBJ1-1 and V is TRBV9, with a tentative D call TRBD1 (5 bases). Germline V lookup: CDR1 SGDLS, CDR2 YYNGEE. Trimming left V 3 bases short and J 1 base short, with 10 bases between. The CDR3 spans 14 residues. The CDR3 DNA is TGTGCCAGCAGCGGCCGTAGGGGGAACACTGAAGCTTTCTTT. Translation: CASSGRRGNTEAFF. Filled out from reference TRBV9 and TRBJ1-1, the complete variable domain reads DSGVTQTPKHLITATGQRVTLRCSPRSGDLSVYWYQQSLDQGLQFLIQYYNGEERAKGNILERFSAQQFPDLHSELNLSSLELGDSALYFCASSGRRGNTEAFFGQGTRLTVV.

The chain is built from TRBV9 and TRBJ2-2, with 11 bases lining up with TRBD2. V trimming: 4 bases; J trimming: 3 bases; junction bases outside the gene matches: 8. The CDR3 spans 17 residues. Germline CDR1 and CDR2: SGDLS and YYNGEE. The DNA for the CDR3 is TGTGCCAGCAGCACACCGCTAGCGGGAGGATACACCGGGGAGCTGTTTTTT. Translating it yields CASSTPLAGGYTGELFF. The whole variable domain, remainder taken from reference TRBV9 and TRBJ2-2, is DSGVTQTPKHLITATGQRVTLRCSPRSGDLSVYWYQQSLDQGLQFLIQYYNGEERAKGNILERFSAQQFPDLHSELNLSSLELGDSALYFCASSTPLAGGYTGELFFGEGSRLTVL.

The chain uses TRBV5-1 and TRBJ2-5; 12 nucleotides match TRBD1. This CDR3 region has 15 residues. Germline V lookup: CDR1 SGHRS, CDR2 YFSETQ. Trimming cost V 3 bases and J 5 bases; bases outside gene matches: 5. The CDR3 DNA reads TGCGCCAGCAGCTATGGGACAGGGGGCGCGGAGACCCAGTACTTC. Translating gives CASSYGTGGAETQYF.

CDR3 amino acids: CASSLTGGADTEAFF. CDR3 DNA sequence: TGTGCCAGCAGTCTGACAGGGGGCGCGGACACTGAAGCTTTCTTT. The chain recombines TRBV6-1 with TRBJ1-1; 10 bases line up with TRBD1. The V gene end was trimmed by 5 bases and the J gene end by 3 bases; junction bases not matched to a gene: 6. Looked up from germline, CDR1 is MNHNS and CDR2 is SASEGT. The CDR3 has 15 amino acids.

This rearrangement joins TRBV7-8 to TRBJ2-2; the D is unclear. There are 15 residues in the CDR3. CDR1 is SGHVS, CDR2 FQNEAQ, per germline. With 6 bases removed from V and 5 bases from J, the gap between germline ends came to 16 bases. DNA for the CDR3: TGTGCCAGCAGTTGGGTAGCTTCAGAGACCGGGGAGCTGTTTTTT. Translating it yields CASSWVASETGELFF.